This TCR beta chain is drawn from a study of blood T cell repertoires in COVID-19. Study background: Sites across the United States, Italy and Spain contributed samples from acute and convalescent COVID-19. Sample material is recorded as cDNA or gDNA derived from T cells, B-cell-depleted T cells, or PBMCs.

The method was immunoSEQ multiplex PCR; TCRdb's version includes in-frame clones alone and lacks a portion of them. The sample consists of tens of thousands of clones, 74% of them appearing once. After removal of 1 base from V and 2 bases from J, the junction contained 9 bases not matched to a gene. CDR3 length: 17 amino acids. Germline CDR1 and CDR2: SGHRS and YFSETQ. Sequenced: peripheral blood. The receptor's source is a woman over 75 with acute or convalescent COVID-19. This chain connects TRBV5-1 to TRBJ2-7; 10 bases are a match to TRBD2. CDR3 DNA sequence: TGCGCCAGCAGCTTGAATTCTGGGCTAGCGGGAGCCTACGAGCAGTACTTC. This codes for CASSLNSGLAGAYEQYF.